Listed below are T cell receptor beta chains from one sample, sequenced in a study of blood T cell repertoires in COVID-19. Using immunoSEQ multiplex PCR, the repertoire was profiled, and TCRdb retains in-frame clones only, with some absent. The sample records about 150,000 clones, 75% to 90% being singletons. The sequencing input was peripheral blood. These receptors were obtained from a man aged 80 or over with acute or convalescent COVID-19. CDR3s include the opening cysteine and the closing phenylalanine or tryptophan. Each record gives: D gene, J gene, V gene, clone size, CDR3 protein, CDR3 DNA. A D gene is named only where the DNA matches it firmly. Some rows mark clone size as missing; the rest say once, few, many or name a class of expanded clone.

TRBD1 | TRBJ1-1 | TRBV5-1 | once | CASSSTGGSGTEAFF | TGCGCCAGCAGCTCAACAGGGGGTTCGGGGACTGAAGCTTTCTTT
- | TRBJ1-6 | TRBV6-5 | - | CASSTRDINNSPLHF | TGTGCCAGCAGTACCCGGGACATAAATAATTCACCCCTCCACTTT
- | TRBJ1-1 | TRBV3-1/TRBV3-2 | - | CASSRLGQSEAFF | TGTGCCAGCAGCCGATTGGGACAAAGTGAAGCTTTCTTT
TRBD1 | TRBJ2-2 | TRBV28 | - | CATPRDRDPGELFF | TGTGCCACCCCCCGGGACAGGGATCCCGGGGAGCTGTTTTTT
- | TRBJ2-1 | TRBV7-8 | - | CASSLDVSSYNEQFF | TGTGCCAGCAGCTTAGACGTGAGCTCCTACAATGAGCAGTTCTTC
- | TRBJ1-1 | TRBV27 | - | CASSWDTGRPNTEAFF | TGTGCCAGCAGCTGGGACACCGGCCGACCGAACACTGAAGCTTTCTTT
TRBD1 | TRBJ2-7 | TRBV19 | - | CASKGTGSPYEQYF | TGTGCCAGTAAAGGGACAGGGAGCCCCTACGAGCAGTACTTC
- | TRBJ2-7 | TRBV4-1 | few | CASSLSRYGSGYEQYF | TGCGCCAGCAGCTTAAGCAGGTACGGGAGTGGCTACGAGCAGTACTTC
TRBD2 | TRBJ2-1 | TRBV24-1 | - | CATSELAGEAGHEQFF | TGTGCCACCAGTGAACTAGCGGGGGAGGCTGGGCATGAGCAGTTCTTC
TRBD2 | TRBJ2-3 | TRBV5-5 | - | CATQTGGHTDTQYF | TGTGCCACGCAAACGGGGGGGCACACAGATACGCAGTATTTT
- | TRBJ1-6 | TRBV30 | - | CAWSKGRWDNSPLHF | TGTGCCTGGAGTAAGGGGCGTTGGGATAATTCACCCCTCCACTTT
- | TRBJ2-1 | TRBV6-5 | - | CASSYEASGFYNEQFF | TGTGCCAGCAGTTACGAAGCGAGTGGGTTCTACAATGAGCAGTTCTTC
- | TRBJ1-5 | TRBV2 | - | CASTEVGGAGQPQHF | TGTGCCAGCACCGAAGTTGGGGGGGCAGGTCAGCCCCAGCATTTT
TRBD1 | TRBJ1-5 | TRBV19 | few | CASSNRQGDNQPQHF | TGTGCCAGTAGTAACCGACAGGGGGATAATCAGCCCCAGCATTTT
TRBD1 | TRBJ2-2 | TRBV7-9 | - | CASSSTGPGELFF | TGTGCCAGCAGCTCGACAGGGCCCGGGGAGCTGTTTTTT
- | TRBJ1-3 | TRBV6-1 | - | CASSEAEGQGYTIYF | TGTGCCAGCAGTGAAGCGGAAGGGCAGGGATACACCATATATTTT
- | TRBJ1-5 | TRBV3-1/TRBV3-2 | - | CASSQSGVHNQPQHF | TGTGCCAGCAGCCAATCGGGGGTTCACAATCAGCCCCAGCATTTT
- | TRBJ1-1 | TRBV19 | - | CASSWLGGNTEAFF | TGTGCCAGTAGCTGGTTGGGGGGGAACACTGAAGCTTTCTTT
- | TRBJ1-3 | TRBV11-2 | - | CASSLPSSGNTIYF | TGTGCCAGCAGCTTACCGAGCTCTGGAAACACCATATATTTT
TRBD1 | TRBJ1-1 | TRBV28 | - | CASSYHRGLTSEAFF | TGTGCCAGCAGTTACCACAGGGGACTCACCTCGGAAGCTTTCTTT
- | TRBJ2-1 | TRBV6-5 | - | CASRFLSGDDEQFF | TGTGCCAGCAGGTTTCTTTCGGGGGATGATGAGCAGTTCTTC
TRBD2 | TRBJ2-7 | TRBV27 | - | CASSRTAGAYEQYF | TGTGCCAGCAGTCGGACCGCGGGGGCCTACGAGCAGTACTTC
- | TRBJ1-6 | TRBV30 | - | CAWAGSHSPLHF | TGTGCCTGGGCAGGGTCTCATTCACCCCTCCACTTT
TRBD1 | TRBJ1-6 | TRBV19 | - | CASRNQGDSPLHF | TGTGCCAGTAGGAATCAGGGGGATTCACCCCTCCACTTT
- | TRBJ1-2 | TRBV6-5 | - | CASSTGQNYGYTF | TGTGCCAGCAGCACAGGGCAGAACTATGGCTACACCTTC
- | TRBJ1-1 | TRBV7-2 | - | CASSGRANRNTEAFF | TGTGCCAGCAGCGGGAGGGCAAACCGAAACACTGAAGCTTTCTTT